The following is a T cell receptor (beta chain) sequence with its context. This clonotype was observed a few times. The specificity of this receptor is unknown. The sample holds no much larger clone one base away, and base qualities are not on file. PBMCs were isolated by Ficoll-Paque density gradient centrifugation. The data were obtained in a study of T-cell memory formation after mild COVID-19 (dated by TCRdb to 2020 to 2022). Study-level background: TCR sequence clusters from the two donors were found to be largely donor specific. In a couple of donors, T-cell clones that expanded and contracted after mild COVID-19 were tracked by sequencing TCRalpha and TCRbeta repertoires over time. The cohort comprised two young, previously healthy adult volunteers, one female and one male. Overall study results and their limits: SARS-CoV-2 specificity of the second-wave clones peaking on day 37 was not confirmed. The study covered only two mild cases, and larger cohorts including severe cases with pre-infection samples were considered necessary. Clones that contracted from day 15 to 85 showed balanced CD4/CD8 phenotypes, whereas a second wave of clones that expanded from day 15 to 37 leaned towards CD4+. The detection of some responding clones in pre-infection memory suggests that pre-existing cross-reactive memory T cells joined the SARS-CoV-2 response. Contracting CD4+ clones appeared mostly in the CM and EM memory subsets, whereas CD8+ clones were enriched in EMRA.

For sequencing, an Illumina NovaSeq 6000 was employed. cDNA libraries for TCRalpha and TCRbeta were prepared by 5'RACE using constant-segment primers, with sample barcodes and unique molecular identifiers added. RNA was extracted from every sample with Trizol reagent. Amplification of the libraries took two PCR steps, and the second step added a second sample barcode plus Illumina TruSeq adapters. Sequencing of libraries was performed on an Illumina NovaSeq with 2 x 150 bp paired-end reads. The study's processing was this. The reads were demultiplexed and collapsed into UMI-guided consensus sequences using migec v1.2.7. Using mixcr v2.1.11, UMI consensuses were aligned to TRA and TRB V and J templates and then assembled into clonotypes. Expanded or contracted clonotypes were those called significant by both edgeR and NoisET, with noise models trained on biological replicates. For edgeR calls, the thresholds were a false discovery rate-adjusted p below 0.01 and a log2 fold-change of 1. As an exploratory analysis of dynamics, max-normalized trajectories of the 1000 most abundant clonotypes were examined with PCA combined with hierarchical clustering. Separately sequenced CD4+ and CD8+ repertoires were used to assign a CD4 or CD8 phenotype to each responding clone. The public reads were reanalyzed by TCRdb: fastp trimming at Q25, MiXCR alignment, in-frame beta chains only. Rows with one shared CDR3 protein collapse into an entry with the most common genes and DNA. The V and J calls follow TCRdb's processing rather than the paper's. Within this sample are about 400,000 distinct CDR3 sequences, with 15% to 20% of them counted one time only. The ten most abundant clones make up 20% to 25% of the sample.

From a lookup of the germline V gene (reference sequence), CDR1 and CDR2 are DFQATT and SNEGSKA. Trimming removed 6 bases from V and 4 bases from J; the gene matches leave 10 bases unexplained. Spanning cysteine to phenylalanine, the CDR3 consists of 14 amino acids. The entry retains the CDR3 DNA only, 42 bases that are in frame from base 1. The receptor's source is a man aged 18 to 29 who had mild COVID-19 (a few samples of this study predate the infection). The sample titles of this study are shuffled in the database, so cell type and time point are left out; the donor was told from shared clones. Input material: PBMCs or a T cell subset sorted from them (not recorded which). The chain was built from TRBV20-1 and TRBJ1-1; the junction holds 8 bases that match TRBD1. The CDR3 protein sequence reads: CSAPGTGRGTEAFF. The nucleotide sequence reads TGCAGTGCACCCGGGACAGGTCGCGGCACTGAAGCTTTCTTT.